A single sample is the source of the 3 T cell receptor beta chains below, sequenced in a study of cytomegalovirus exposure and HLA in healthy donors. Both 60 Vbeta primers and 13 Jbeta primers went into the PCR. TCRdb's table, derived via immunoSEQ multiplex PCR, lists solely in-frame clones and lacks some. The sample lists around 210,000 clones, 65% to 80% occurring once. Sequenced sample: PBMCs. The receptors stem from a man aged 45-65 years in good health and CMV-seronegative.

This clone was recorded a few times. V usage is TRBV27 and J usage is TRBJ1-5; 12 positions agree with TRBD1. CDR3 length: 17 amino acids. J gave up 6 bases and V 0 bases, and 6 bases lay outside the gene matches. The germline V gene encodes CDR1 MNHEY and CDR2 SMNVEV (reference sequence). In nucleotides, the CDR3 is TGTGCCAGCAGTTTATCGGGGACAGGGGGCCGGGGTCAGCCCCAGCATTTT. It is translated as CASSLSGTGGRGQPQHF.

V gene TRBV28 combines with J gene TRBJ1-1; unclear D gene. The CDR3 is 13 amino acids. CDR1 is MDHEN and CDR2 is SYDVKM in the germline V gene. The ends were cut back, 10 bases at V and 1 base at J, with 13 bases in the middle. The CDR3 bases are TGTGCCACCAAAACACGGGGGAACACTGAAGCTTTCTTT. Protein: CATKTRGNTEAFF.

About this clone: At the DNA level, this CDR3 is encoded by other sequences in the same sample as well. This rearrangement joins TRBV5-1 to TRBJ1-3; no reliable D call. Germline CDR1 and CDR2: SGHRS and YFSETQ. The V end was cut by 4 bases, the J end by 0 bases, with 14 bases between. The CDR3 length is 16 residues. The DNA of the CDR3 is TGCGCCAGCAGCCTAGACCGGGTCTCCTCTGGAAACACCATATATTTT. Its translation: CASSLDRVSSGNTIYF.